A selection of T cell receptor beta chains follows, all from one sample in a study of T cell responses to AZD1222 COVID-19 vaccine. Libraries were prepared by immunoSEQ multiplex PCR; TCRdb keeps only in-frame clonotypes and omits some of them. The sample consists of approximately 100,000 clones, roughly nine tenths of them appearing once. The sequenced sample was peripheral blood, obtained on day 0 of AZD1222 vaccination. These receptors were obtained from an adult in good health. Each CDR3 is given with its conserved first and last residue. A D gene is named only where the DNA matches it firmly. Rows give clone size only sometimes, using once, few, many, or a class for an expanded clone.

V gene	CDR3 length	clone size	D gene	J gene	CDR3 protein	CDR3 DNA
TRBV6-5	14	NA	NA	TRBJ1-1	CASSYRERGTEAFF	TGTGCCAGCAGTTACCGGGAGAGGGGAACCGAAGCTTTCTTT
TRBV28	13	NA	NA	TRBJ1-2	CASIRLGYYGYTF	TGTGCCAGCATCCGTCTGGGTTACTATGGCTACACCTTC
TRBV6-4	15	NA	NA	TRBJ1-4	CASSAGPGNGEKLFF	TGTGCCAGCAGTGCTGGGCCCGGGAACGGTGAAAAACTGTTTTTT
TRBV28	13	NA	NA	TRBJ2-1	CASREGGDNEQFF	TGTGCCAGCAGAGAGGGGGGGGACAATGAGCAGTTCTTC
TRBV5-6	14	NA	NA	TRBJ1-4	CASSIRTANEKLFF	TGTGCCAGCAGCATCCGGACGGCAAATGAAAAACTGTTTTTT
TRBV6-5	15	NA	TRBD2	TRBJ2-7	CASSGLAGGNYEQYF	TGTGCCAGCAGCGGACTAGCGGGGGGGAACTACGAGCAGTACTTC
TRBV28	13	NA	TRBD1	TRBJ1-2	CASSTQGARGYTF	TGTGCCAGCAGTACCCAGGGGGCGCGGGGCTACACCTTC
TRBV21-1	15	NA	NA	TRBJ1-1	CASSNHSRMNTEAFF	TGTGCCAGCAGCAACCATAGTCGAATGAACACTGAAGCTTTCTTT
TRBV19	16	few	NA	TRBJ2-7	CASSASRWTDSYEQYF	TGTGCCAGTAGTGCTAGTCGGTGGACAGACTCCTACGAGCAGTACTTC
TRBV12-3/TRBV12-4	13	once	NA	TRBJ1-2	CASSFGAGYGYTF	TGTGCCAGCAGTTTCGGAGCGGGCTATGGCTACACCTTC
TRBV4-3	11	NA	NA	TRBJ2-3	CASRAADTQYF	TGCGCCAGCAGGGCCGCAGATACGCAGTATTTT
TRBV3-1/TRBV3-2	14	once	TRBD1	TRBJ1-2	CASSPGTGYYGYTF	TGTGCCAGCAGCCCAGGGACAGGGTATTATGGCTACACCTTC
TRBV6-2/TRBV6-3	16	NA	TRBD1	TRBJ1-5	CASSYPRQGGNQPQHF	TGTGCCAGCAGTTACCCCCGACAGGGGGGCAATCAGCCCCAGCATTTT
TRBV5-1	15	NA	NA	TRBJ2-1	CASSLLGEFRDEQFF	TGCGCCAGCAGCTTGTTGGGCGAATTTAGGGATGAGCAGTTCTTC
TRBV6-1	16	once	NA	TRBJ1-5	CASSERTLTKNQPQHF	TGTGCCAGCAGTGAAAGAACCCTCACCAAGAATCAGCCCCAGCATTTT
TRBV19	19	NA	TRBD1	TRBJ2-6	CASSSIRGTGPSGANVLTF	TGTGCCAGTAGTTCCATTCGAGGGACAGGGCCCTCCGGGGCCAACGTCCTGACTTTC
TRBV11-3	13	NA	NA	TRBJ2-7	CASSSHNSYEQYF	TGTGCCAGCAGCTCTCATAACAGCTACGAGCAGTACTTC
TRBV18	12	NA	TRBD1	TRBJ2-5	CASSTGVETQYF	TGTGCCAGCTCAACAGGGGTGGAGACCCAGTACTTC
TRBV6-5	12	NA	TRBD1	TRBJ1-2	CASSYPQGGCTF	TGTGCCAGCAGTTACCCCCAGGGGGGCTGCACCTTC
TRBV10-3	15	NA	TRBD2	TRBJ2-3	CAISAAGGPGDTQYF	TGTGCCATCAGTGCCGCGGGGGGGCCCGGAGATACGCAGTATTTT
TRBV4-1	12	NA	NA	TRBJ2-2	CASSQEVGELFF	TGCGCCAGCAGCCAAGAGGTCGGGGAGCTGTTTTTT
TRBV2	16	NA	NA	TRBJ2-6	CASSESWGSGANVLTF	TGTGCCAGCAGTGAAAGTTGGGGTTCTGGGGCCAACGTCCTGACTTTC
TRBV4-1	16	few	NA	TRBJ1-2	CASSQVGAVGHGGYTF	TGCGCCAGCAGTCAAGTGGGAGCGGTCGGGCATGGTGGCTACACCTTC
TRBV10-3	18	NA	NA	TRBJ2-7	CAISESRRPRSYEGEQYF	TGTGCCATCAGTGAGTCCCGAAGGCCCCGCTCCTACGAGGGGGAGCAGTACTTC
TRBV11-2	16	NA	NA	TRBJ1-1	CASSLAVSGLGTEAFF	TGTGCCAGCAGCTTAGCGGTGTCGGGTCTGGGAACTGAAGCTTTCTTT
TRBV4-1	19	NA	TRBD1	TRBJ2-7	CASSQDGGGTGFRSYEQYF	TGCGCCAGCAGCCAAGATGGGGGAGGGACAGGGTTCAGATCCTACGAGCAGTACTTC
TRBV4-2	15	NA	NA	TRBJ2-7	CASSQDRGLAYEQYF	TGTGCCAGCAGCCAAGACCGGGGGCTAGCCTACGAGCAGTACTTC
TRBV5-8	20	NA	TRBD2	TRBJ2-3	CASSLARLAGGLNKGDTQYF	TGTGCCAGCAGCTTGGCCCGGCTAGCGGGGGGCCTGAATAAAGGAGATACGCAGTATTTT
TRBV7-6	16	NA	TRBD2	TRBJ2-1	CASSSGTSGIYNEQFF	TGTGCCAGCAGCTCGGGTACTAGCGGTATATACAATGAGCAGTTCTTC
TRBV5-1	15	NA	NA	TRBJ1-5	CASSLVGRPNQPQHF	TGCGCCAGCAGCTTGGTAGGACGGCCTAATCAGCCCCAGCATTTT
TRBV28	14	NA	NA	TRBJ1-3	CATKGGALGNTIYF	TGTGCCACCAAGGGCGGGGCTCTCGGAAACACCATATATTTT
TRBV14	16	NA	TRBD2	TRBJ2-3	CASSQSFSGGQDTQYF	TGTGCCAGCAGCCAATCGTTTAGCGGGGGGCAAGATACGCAGTATTTT
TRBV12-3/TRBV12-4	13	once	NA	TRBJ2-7	CASSYLWAGEQYF	TGTGCCAGCAGTTACCTCTGGGCGGGCGAGCAGTACTTC
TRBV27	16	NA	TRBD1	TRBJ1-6	CASSLSSTGDNSPLHF	TGTGCCAGCAGTTTATCGTCGACAGGGGATAATTCACCCCTCCACTTT
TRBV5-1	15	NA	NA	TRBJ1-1	CASATGTNMNTEAFF	TGCGCCAGCGCCACCGGGACGAATATGAACACTGAAGCTTTCTTT
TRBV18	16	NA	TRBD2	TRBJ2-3	CASSLAWTSGGDTQYF	TGTGCCAGCTCACTCGCATGGACTAGCGGGGGGGATACGCAGTATTTT